This T cell receptor (beta chain) is from a study of T-cell reconstitution after alpha-beta-depleted transplantation in children. The table lists this clonotype with a few counts. As it was prepared, the TCRbeta library received unique molecular identifiers. TCRdb used MiXCR to reprocess the PCR reads, holding one entry per CDR3 protein. The table has 350,000 to 450,000 distinct CDR3 sequences, roughly 20% seen once. Germline-derived CDR1 and CDR2 are DFQATT and SNEGSKA (reference sequence). V lost 1 base, J lost 0 bases, and 7 bases lay in between. CDR3 length equals 14 residues. The sequencing used PBMCs from the stem cell graft donor, collected from the stem cell graft. The chain combines TRBV20-1 with TRBJ2-1, with D uncertain. This clonotype originated in a human donor who donated a stem cell graft to a child with acute myeloid leukemia. CDR3 DNA sequence: TGCAGTGCTAGAGGAACCAACTCCTACAATGAGCAGTTCTTC. Its translation is CSARGTNSYNEQFF.